This is a list of T cell receptor beta chains from one sample in a study of OX40 agonist ivuxolimab in advanced cancers. Measured with immunoSEQ multiplex PCR; TCRdb has only the in-frame clones, and not every one. Among tens of thousands of clones, 70% to 85% were seen once, and the ten largest hold 16%. Material: CD4+ or CD8+ T cells sorted from blood, obtained in a trial of the OX40 agonist ivuxolimab. All receptors derive from an adult with an advanced solid tumor such as melanoma, head and neck, liver or kidney cancer. Both conserved end residues are part of each CDR3. The D gene is left open where the match is weak. Clone size is given for some rows only: seen once, a few or many times, or a class if the clone is expanded.

medium-sized | TRBJ1-3 | TRBD1 | TRBV2 | CAIDRAGNTIYF | TGTGCCATCGACAGGGCTGGAAACACCATATATTTT
NA | TRBJ2-3 | TRBD2 | TRBV6-5 | CASSYSGGRRDTQYF | TGTGCCAGCAGTTACAGCGGGGGCCGGCGGGATACGCAGTATTTT
NA | TRBJ2-3 | NA | TRBV4-3 | CASSQDGGGSTDTQYF | TGCGCCAGCAGCCAAGATGGGGGGGGCAGCACAGATACGCAGTATTTT
NA | TRBJ2-5 | TRBD2 | TRBV14 | CASSLWEGETQYF | TGTGCCAGCAGCCTCTGGGAGGGTGAGACCCAGTACTTC
NA | TRBJ2-7 | TRBD1 | TRBV27 | CASSSTDRVALF | TGTGCCAGCAGTTCTACCGACAGGGTCGCTCTATTC
NA | TRBJ1-4 | NA | TRBV6-1 | CASSRTSETEKLFF | TGTGCCAGCAGCCGGACATCCGAGACTGAAAAACTGTTTTTT
NA | TRBJ1-5 | NA | TRBV5-4 | CASSHPGGPQHF | TGTGCCAGCAGCCACCCGGGGGGCCCCCAGCATTTT
NA | TRBJ1-2 | NA | TRBV6-5 | CASSYLDNLGSGYTF | TGTGCCAGCAGTTACTTGGACAACCTTGGATCTGGCTACACCTTC
NA | TRBJ1-2 | NA | TRBV5-6 | CASSFMTSYGYTF | TGTGCCAGCAGCTTCATGACCAGCTATGGCTACACCTTC
few | TRBJ1-2 | NA | TRBV11-2 | CASGAAWQGYTF | TGTGCCAGCGGAGCGGCCTGGCAAGGCTACACCTTC
NA | TRBJ2-7 | NA | TRBV4-3 | CASSQDRHSSYEQYF | TGCGCCAGCAGCCAAGATCGGCACAGTTCCTACGAGCAGTACTTC
medium-sized | TRBJ2-2 | NA | TRBV30 | CAWSTTRNTGELFF | TGTGCCTGGAGTACGACTAGGAACACCGGGGAGCTGTTTTTT
NA | TRBJ2-5 | TRBD2 | TRBV5-6 | CASSFLAGVEETQYF | TGTGCCAGCAGTTTCCTAGCGGGGGTTGAAGAGACCCAGTACTTC
NA | TRBJ2-7 | TRBD2 | TRBV5-6 | CASSLEAGFEQYF | TGTGCCAGCAGCTTGGAAGCGGGGTTCGAGCAGTACTTC
NA | TRBJ2-3 | NA | TRBV5-6 | CASSPHGGVGDGDTQYF | TGTGCCAGCAGTCCCCACGGGGGCGTCGGGGACGGGGATACGCAGTATTTT
NA | TRBJ2-7 | TRBD2 | TRBV7-6 | CASSLGVAGGLGSYEQYF | TGTGCCAGCAGCTTAGGGGTAGCGGGGGGCCTAGGTTCCTACGAGCAGTACTTC
NA | TRBJ2-2 | NA | TRBV29-1 | CSVVVSDGTGNTGELFF | TGCAGCGTTGTTGTTTCGGACGGTACAGGGAACACCGGGGAGCTGTTTTTT
NA | TRBJ1-2 | TRBD1 | TRBV27 | CASSPPGRGRNGYTF | TGTGCCAGCAGTCCGCCCGGAAGGGGGCGTAATGGCTACACCTTC
NA | TRBJ2-3 | TRBD1 | TRBV11-2 | CASSQGDRAADTQYF | TGTGCCAGCTCCCAAGGGGACAGGGCAGCAGATACGCAGTATTTT
NA | TRBJ1-1 | NA | TRBV27 | CASSPLQGMAEAFF | TGTGCCAGCAGTCCCCTACAGGGTATGGCTGAAGCTTTCTTT
NA | TRBJ2-5 | NA | TRBV25-1 | CASSVLPGSQYF | TGTGCCAGCAGTGTCCTTCCGGGCTCCCAGTACTTC
NA | TRBJ1-5 | NA | TRBV7-2 | CASTAGGSNQPQHF | TGTGCCAGCACAGCGGGTGGGAGCAATCAGCCCCAGCATTTT
NA | TRBJ2-7 | TRBD2 | TRBV7-9 | CASSSTPGGDSYEQYF | TGTGCCAGCAGCTCTACGCCGGGAGGGGACTCCTACGAGCAGTACTTC
once | TRBJ2-1 | NA | TRBV27 | CASSSGPGNEQFF | TGTGCCAGCAGTTCGGGGCCGGGCAATGAGCAGTTCTTC
NA | TRBJ2-2 | NA | TRBV7-6 | CASSLASGADTGELFF | TGTGCCAGCAGCTTAGCCTCCGGGGCAGACACCGGGGAGCTGTTTTTT
once | TRBJ1-1 | NA | TRBV6-5 | CASSLMNTEAFF | TGTGCCAGCAGTTTGATGAACACTGAAGCTTTCTTT
NA | TRBJ1-1 | NA | TRBV7-9 | CASTVGGSLEAFF | TGTGCCAGCACCGTCGGAGGGTCCCTCGAAGCTTTCTTT
few | TRBJ1-2 | NA | TRBV10-2 | CASSVSGPEFYGYTF | TGCGCCAGCAGTGTCAGTGGGCCCGAATTCTATGGCTACACCTTC
NA | TRBJ1-3 | NA | TRBV7-2 | CASSLGVSGGNTIYF | TGTGCCAGCAGCTTGGGCGTCTCGGGAGGAAACACCATATATTTT
NA | TRBJ1-2 | NA | TRBV7-6 | CASSLEYGGYGYTF | TGTGCCAGCAGCTTAGAATACGGGGGCTACGGCTACACCTTC
NA | TRBJ1-5 | NA | TRBV4-2 | CASSQDEGLNQPQHF | TGTGCCAGCAGCCAAGATGAGGGACTCAATCAGCCCCAGCATTTT
NA | TRBJ1-1 | NA | TRBV5-6 | CASSLEGWQRGTEAFF | TGTGCCAGCAGCTTGGAGGGGTGGCAGCGGGGGACCGAAGCTTTCTTT
NA | TRBJ2-7 | TRBD1 | TRBV6-5 | CASSVQGWNSYEQYF | TGTGCCAGCAGTGTACAGGGGTGGAACTCCTACGAGCAGTACTTC
NA | TRBJ2-7 | NA | TRBV7-9 | CASSPTPYEQYF | TGTGCCAGCAGCCCCACACCCTACGAGCAGTACTTC
NA | TRBJ2-5 | NA | TRBV5-6 | CASSRKETQYF | TGTGCCAGCAGCCGGAAAGAGACCCAGTACTTC
NA | TRBJ1-1 | NA | TRBV25-1 | CASSVGGNTEAFF | TGTGCCAGCAGTGTAGGGGGTAACACTGAAGCTTTCTTT
NA | TRBJ2-7 | TRBD1 | TRBV12-5 | CASGSKKDRGSYEQYF | TGTGCTAGTGGCTCAAAGAAGGACAGGGGATCCTACGAGCAGTACTTC
NA | TRBJ2-5 | NA | TRBV7-8 | CASTEGARHQETQYF | TGTGCCAGCACCGAAGGTGCCAGACACCAAGAGACCCAGTACTTC
NA | TRBJ1-1 | NA | TRBV7-3 | CASSLLGHMNTEAFF | TGTGCCAGCAGCTTATTAGGACACATGAACACTGAAGCTTTCTTT
NA | TRBJ2-1 | NA | TRBV5-1 | CASSLGQGYYNEQFF | TGCGCCAGCAGCTTGGGGCAGGGTTACTACAATGAGCAGTTCTTC
NA | TRBJ2-2 | TRBD1 | TRBV18 | CASSPRDRLYGGELFF | TGTGCCAGCTCACCACGGGACAGGTTGTATGGCGGGGAGCTGTTTTTT
few | TRBJ2-7 | TRBD1 | TRBV2 | CASSATGNSYEQYF | TGTGCCAGCAGTGCGACAGGGAATTCCTACGAGCAGTACTTC
NA | TRBJ1-1 | NA | TRBV7-8 | CASKSSRWAFF | TGTGCCAGCAAAAGCAGCCGATGGGCTTTCTTT
NA | TRBJ2-1 | TRBD2 | TRBV5-1 | CASSSSGGDYNEQFF | TGCGCCAGCAGCTCAAGCGGGGGGGATTACAATGAGCAGTTCTTC
medium-sized | TRBJ1-1 | NA | TRBV7-9 | CASSPERGFAEAFF | TGTGCCAGCAGCCCCGAGCGGGGGTTCGCTGAAGCTTTCTTT
NA | TRBJ2-3 | NA | TRBV9 | CASSVDGADTQYF | TGTGCCAGCAGCGTAGACGGGGCAGATACGCAGTATTTT
few | TRBJ1-2 | NA | TRBV7-2 | CASSLASEANYGYTF | TGTGCCAGCAGCTTGGCCTCTGAGGCTAACTATGGCTACACCTTC
NA | TRBJ2-3 | NA | TRBV19 | CASRRPGGGGTDTQYF | TGTGCCAGTAGGAGGCCCGGAGGTGGCGGCACAGATACGCAGTATTTT
NA | TRBJ1-1 | TRBD1 | TRBV19 | CATSRDRGMNTEAFF | TGTGCCACGTCCCGGGACAGGGGAATGAACACTGAAGCTTTCTTT
few | TRBJ2-3 | NA | TRBV4-2 | CASSQEGTDTQYF | TGTGCCAGCAGCCAAGAAGGCACAGATACGCAGTATTTT
NA | TRBJ2-2 | TRBD1 | TRBV5-4 | CASSSDRDRSTGELFF | TGTGCCAGCAGCTCAGACCGGGACAGGAGCACCGGGGAGCTGTTTTTT
few | TRBJ1-5 | NA | TRBV27 | CASSHNGRNQPQHF | TGTGCCAGCAGTCATAATGGGAGGAATCAGCCCCAGCATTTT
few | TRBJ2-3 | TRBD2 | TRBV7-9 | CASSPHGLAGTDTQYF | TGTGCCAGCAGCCCCCACGGACTAGCTGGCACAGATACGCAGTATTTT
NA | TRBJ2-1 | NA | TRBV6-4 | CASSDGFNNEQFF | TGTGCCAGCAGTGACGGGTTCAACAATGAGCAGTTCTTC
NA | TRBJ1-6 | NA | TRBV6-5 | CASSYAQGSEDSPLHF | TGTGCCAGCAGTTACGCCCAGGGGAGCGAGGATTCACCCCTCCACTTT